This T cell receptor (beta chain) originates from a study of blood T cell repertoires in COVID-19. Whole-study context: Italy, Spain and the United States were the sources of the convalescent and acute COVID-19 samples. T cells, B-cell-depleted T cells, or PBMCs supplied cDNA or gDNA.

Study processing details: Reference gene primer amplification gave nucleated cell count estimates. The repertoire was sequenced with immunoSEQ multiplex PCR; TCRdb's copy has only in-frame clones and lacks some. That table is the source of V, J and clone size, and D and trimming were worked out from the DNA. The table shows tens of thousands of clones, with 80% occurring only once. This clone was seen a few times. The length of the CDR3 is 13 residues. V lost 6 bases to trimming and J lost 2 bases, with 10 bases between them. Per germline, CDR1 SNHLY and CDR2 FYNNEI. The source is a human donor in a cohort sampled during active COVID-19. What was sequenced was peripheral blood. The chain has TRBV2 and TRBJ1-1; tentative D call: TRBD1 (5 bases). CDR3 in DNA: TGTGCCAGCAGCCTACAGGTAAACACTGAAGCTTTCTTT. It translates to CASSLQVNTEAFF. The whole variable domain, filled in from reference TRBV2 and TRBJ1-1, reads EPEVTQTPSHQVTQMGQEVILRCVPISNHLYFYWYRQILGQKVEFLVSFYNNEISEKSEIFDDQFSVERPDGSNFTLKIRSTKLEDSAMYFCASSLQVNTEAFFGQGTRLTVV.